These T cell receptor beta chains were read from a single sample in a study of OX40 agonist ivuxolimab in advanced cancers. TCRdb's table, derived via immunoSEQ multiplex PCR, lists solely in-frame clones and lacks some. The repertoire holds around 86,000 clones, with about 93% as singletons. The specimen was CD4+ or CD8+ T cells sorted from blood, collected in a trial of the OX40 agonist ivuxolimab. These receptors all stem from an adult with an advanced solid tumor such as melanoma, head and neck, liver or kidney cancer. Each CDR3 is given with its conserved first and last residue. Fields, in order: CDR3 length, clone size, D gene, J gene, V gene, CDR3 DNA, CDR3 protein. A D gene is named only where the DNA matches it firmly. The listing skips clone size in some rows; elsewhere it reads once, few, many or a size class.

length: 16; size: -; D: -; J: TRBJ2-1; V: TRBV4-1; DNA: TGCGCCAGCAGCCTCCTCCCCCCGACTTCCAACAATGAGCAGTTCTTC; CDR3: CASSLLPPTSNNEQFF
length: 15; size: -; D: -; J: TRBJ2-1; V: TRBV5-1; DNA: TGCGCCAGCAGCTTGGCGCGGGTCGGCTACAATGAGCAGTTCTTC; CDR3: CASSLARVGYNEQFF
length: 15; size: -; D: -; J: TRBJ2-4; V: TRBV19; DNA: TGTGCCAGTAGTTCCGTCAGGGGCGCCAAAAACATTCAGTACTTC; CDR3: CASSSVRGAKNIQYF
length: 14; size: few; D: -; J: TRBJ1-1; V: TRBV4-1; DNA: TGCGCCAGCAGCCACCCGGGAAAGGACACTGAAGCTTTCTTT; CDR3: CASSHPGKDTEAFF
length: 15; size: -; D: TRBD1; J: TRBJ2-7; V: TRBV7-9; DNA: TGTGCCAGCAGCGAACAAGGACAGGGACACTACGAGCAGTACTTC; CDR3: CASSEQGQGHYEQYF
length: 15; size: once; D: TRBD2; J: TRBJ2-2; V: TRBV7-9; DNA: TGTGCCAGCAGCTTACGAGGGGAGGGAACCGGGGAGCTGTTTTTT; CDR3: CASSLRGEGTGELFF
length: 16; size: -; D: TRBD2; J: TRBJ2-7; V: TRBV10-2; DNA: TGCGCCAGCAGTGGGGGGGCTAGCGGGACGGTCTACGAGCAGTACTTC; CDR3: CASSGGASGTVYEQYF
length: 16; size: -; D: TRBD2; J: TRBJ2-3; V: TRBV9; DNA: TGTGCCAGCAGCGTAGGGACTAGCGGACTCACAGATACGCAGTATTTT; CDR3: CASSVGTSGLTDTQYF
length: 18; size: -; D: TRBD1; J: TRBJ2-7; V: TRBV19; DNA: TGTGCCAGTAGTATTTACGCGGGCGGAGACAGGGGCGGCTACGAGCAGTACTTC; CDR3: CASSIYAGGDRGGYEQYF
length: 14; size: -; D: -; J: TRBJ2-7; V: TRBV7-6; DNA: TGTGCCAGCAGCTTAGGGGACGGGGGCTACGAGCAGTACTTC; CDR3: CASSLGDGGYEQYF
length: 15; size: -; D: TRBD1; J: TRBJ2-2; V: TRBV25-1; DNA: TGTGCCAGCAGTGTCACAGGGGCAGGCACCGGGGAGCTGTTTTTT; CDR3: CASSVTGAGTGELFF
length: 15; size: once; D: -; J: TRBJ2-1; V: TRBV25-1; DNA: TGTGCCAGCACCACAGGGACCTCCAGCTACAATGAGCAGTTCTTC; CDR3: CASTTGTSSYNEQFF
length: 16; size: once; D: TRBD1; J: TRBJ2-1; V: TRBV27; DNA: TGTGCCAGCAGATCTCTCCGGGACAGGTTAGACAATGAGCAGTTCTTC; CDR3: CASRSLRDRLDNEQFF
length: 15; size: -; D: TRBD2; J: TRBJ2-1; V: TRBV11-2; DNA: TGTGCCAGCAGCTTCTGGGGGGGTGGAGGGAATGAGCAGTTCTTC; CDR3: CASSFWGGGGNEQFF
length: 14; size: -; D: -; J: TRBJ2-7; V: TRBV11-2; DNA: TGTGCCAGCAGCTTAGCGGGGGGCCCCTACGAGCAGTACTTC; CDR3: CASSLAGGPYEQYF
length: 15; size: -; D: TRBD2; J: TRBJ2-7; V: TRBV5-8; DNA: TGTGCCAGCAGCCCCAAGTCCGGGGAGGGCTACGAGCAGTACTTC; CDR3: CASSPKSGEGYEQYF
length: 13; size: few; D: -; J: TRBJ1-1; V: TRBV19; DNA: TGTGCCAGTAGTATTAGTGGAAACACTGAAGCTTTCTTT; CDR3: CASSISGNTEAFF